One TCR beta chain is described in this entry. The antigen is not known. Compared with germline, one end of the junction differs, possibly owing to a read error. This sample is drawn from a study of graft-versus-host responses after intestinal transplantation. Study details: Tacrolimus and steroids were given for around 3 years to all recipients after anti-thymocyte globulin induction. Study outcomes and limitations: GvH clone levels peaked in circulation, and this peak was associated with early post-transplant HvG declines. GvH clones surfaced in recipient marrow, some emerging earlier in ileum or blood.

The assay was immunoSEQ multiplex PCR, and TCRdb's table has in-frame clones only and misses some. The table has 9,000 to 10,000 clones, approximately 94% seen once. The CDR3 is made up of 13 amino acids. From germline, CDR1 is MNHEY and CDR2 SMNVEV (reference sequence). This specimen consisted of PBMCs, obtained 8 days after intestinal transplant. The chain uses TRBV27 and TRBJ2-3; D is uncertain. The TCR was taken from a human patient who received an intestinal transplant, so some T cells may come from the graft donor. The CDR3 here is CASSLSSTDTQYF. As DNA, the CDR3 is TGTGCCAGCAGTCTATCTAGCACAGATACGCAGTATTTT.